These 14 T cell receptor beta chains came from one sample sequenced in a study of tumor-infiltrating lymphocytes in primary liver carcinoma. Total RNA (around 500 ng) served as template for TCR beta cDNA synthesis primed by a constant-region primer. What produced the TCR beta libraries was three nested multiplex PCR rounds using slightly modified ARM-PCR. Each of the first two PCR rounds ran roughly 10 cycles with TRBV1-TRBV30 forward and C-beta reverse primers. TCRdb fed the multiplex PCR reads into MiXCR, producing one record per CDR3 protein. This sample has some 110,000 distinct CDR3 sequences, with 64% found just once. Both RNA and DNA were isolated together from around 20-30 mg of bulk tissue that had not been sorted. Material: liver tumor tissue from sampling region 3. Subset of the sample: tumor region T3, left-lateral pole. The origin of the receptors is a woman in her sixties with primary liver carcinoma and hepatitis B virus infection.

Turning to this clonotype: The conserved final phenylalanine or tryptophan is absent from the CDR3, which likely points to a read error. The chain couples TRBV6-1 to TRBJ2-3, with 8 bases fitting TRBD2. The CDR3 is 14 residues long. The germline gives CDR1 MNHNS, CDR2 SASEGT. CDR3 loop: CASSAGVFTDMQYY. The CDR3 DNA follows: TGTGCCAGCTCAGCGGGAGTCTTCACAGATATGCAGTATTAT.

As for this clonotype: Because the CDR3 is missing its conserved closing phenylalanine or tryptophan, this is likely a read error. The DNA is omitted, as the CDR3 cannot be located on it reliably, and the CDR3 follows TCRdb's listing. The CDR3 protein is CASSGLAKNIQYL. The chain recombines TRBV6-5 with TRBJ2-4. Counting both end residues, the CDR3 totals 13 amino acids. Germline V gives CDR1 MNHEY, CDR2 SVGAGI.

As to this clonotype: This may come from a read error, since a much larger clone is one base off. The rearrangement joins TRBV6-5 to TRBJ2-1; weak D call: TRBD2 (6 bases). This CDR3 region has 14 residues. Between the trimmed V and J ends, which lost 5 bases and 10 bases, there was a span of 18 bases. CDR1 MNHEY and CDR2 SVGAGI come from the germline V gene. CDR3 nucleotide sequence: TGTGCCAGCAGTCGGGGTAGCGGTTCGAAAGAGCAGTTCTTC. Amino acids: CASSRGSGSKEQFF.

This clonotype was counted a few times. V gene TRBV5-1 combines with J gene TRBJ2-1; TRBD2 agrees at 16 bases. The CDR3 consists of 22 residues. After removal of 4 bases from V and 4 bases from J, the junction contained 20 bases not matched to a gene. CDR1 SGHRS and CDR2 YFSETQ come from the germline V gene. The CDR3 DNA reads TGCGCCAGCAGCGTTGTGGGGACTCCGGGACTAGCGGGAGGGGCCAGGTACAATGAGCAGTTCTTC. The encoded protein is CASSVVGTPGLAGGARYNEQFF.

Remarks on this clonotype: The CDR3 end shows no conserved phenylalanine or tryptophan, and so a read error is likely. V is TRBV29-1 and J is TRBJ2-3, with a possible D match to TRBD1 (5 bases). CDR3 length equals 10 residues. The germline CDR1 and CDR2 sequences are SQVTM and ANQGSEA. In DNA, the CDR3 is TGCAGCGTGGACACAGGTACGCAGTATCTT. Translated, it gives CSVDTGTQYL.

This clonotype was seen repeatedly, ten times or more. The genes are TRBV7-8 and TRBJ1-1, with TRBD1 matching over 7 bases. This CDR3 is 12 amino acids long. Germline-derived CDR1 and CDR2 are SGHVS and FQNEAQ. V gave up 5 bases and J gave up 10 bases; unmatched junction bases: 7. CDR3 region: CASSQGDRAAFF. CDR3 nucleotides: TGTGCCAGCAGCCAGGGCGACAGGGCAGCTTTCTTT.

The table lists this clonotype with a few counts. The CDR3 spells CASSPRHREGYTF. As DNA, the CDR3 is TGTGCCAGCAGCCCTCGGCACAGGGAGGGCTACACCTTC. This rearrangement joins TRBV16 to TRBJ1-2, with a possible D match to TRBD1 (6 bases). The CDR3 loop spans 13 amino acids. V dropped 4 bases and J dropped 8 bases, with 14 bases sitting between them. The V gene's germline CDR1 is KGHSY and CDR2 FQNENV.

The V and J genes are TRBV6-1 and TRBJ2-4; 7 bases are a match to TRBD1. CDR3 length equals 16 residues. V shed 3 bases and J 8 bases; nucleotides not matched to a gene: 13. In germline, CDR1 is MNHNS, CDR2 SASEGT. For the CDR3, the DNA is TGTGCCAGCAGTGACCCGGGACAGCTAGCCATAGACATTCAGTACTTC. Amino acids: CASSDPGQLAIDIQYF.

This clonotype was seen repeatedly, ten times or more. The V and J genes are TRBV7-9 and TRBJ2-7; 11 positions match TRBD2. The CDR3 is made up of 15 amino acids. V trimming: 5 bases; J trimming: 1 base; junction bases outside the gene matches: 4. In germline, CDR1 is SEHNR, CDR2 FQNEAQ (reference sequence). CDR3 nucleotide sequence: TGTGCCAGCAGCGCGGGACTAGCGGAGTCCTACGAGCAGTACTTC. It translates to CASSAGLAESYEQYF.

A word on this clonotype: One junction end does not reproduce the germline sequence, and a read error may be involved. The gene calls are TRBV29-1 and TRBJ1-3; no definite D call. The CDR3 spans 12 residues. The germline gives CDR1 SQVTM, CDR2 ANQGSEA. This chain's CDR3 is CSIGGHGNSIYF. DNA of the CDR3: TGCAGCATCGGCGGGCATGGAAACAGCATATATTTT.

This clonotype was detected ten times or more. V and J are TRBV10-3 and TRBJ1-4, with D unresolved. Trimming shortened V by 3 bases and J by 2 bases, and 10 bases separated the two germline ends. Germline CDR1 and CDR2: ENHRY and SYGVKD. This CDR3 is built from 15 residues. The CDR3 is CAISDAGSTNEKLFF. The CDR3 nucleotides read TGTGCCATCAGTGATGCCGGTTCGACTAATGAAAAACTGTTTTTT.

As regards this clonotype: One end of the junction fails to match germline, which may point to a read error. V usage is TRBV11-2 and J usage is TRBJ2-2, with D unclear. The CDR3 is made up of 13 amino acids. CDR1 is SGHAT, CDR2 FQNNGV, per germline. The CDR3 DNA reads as TGTGCCAGCAGCCATGACAACACCGTGGAGCTGTTTTTT. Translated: CASSHDNTVELFF.

The CDR3 region is CSTTQAGWETQYF. The CDR3 region has the DNA TGCAGCACGACTCAAGCGGGATGGGAGACCCAGTACTTC. The chain links TRBV29-1 to TRBJ2-5; TRBD2 matches at 7 bases. This CDR3 is 13 amino acids long. The V gene's germline CDR1 is SQVTM and CDR2 ANQGSEA. With V trimmed by 8 bases and J by 5 bases, 11 bases remained unmatched.

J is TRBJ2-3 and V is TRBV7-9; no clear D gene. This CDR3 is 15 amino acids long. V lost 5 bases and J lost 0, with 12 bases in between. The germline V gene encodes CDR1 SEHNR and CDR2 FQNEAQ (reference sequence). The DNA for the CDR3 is TGTGCCAGCAGCCCAAGCTCGAGGAGCACAGATACGCAGTATTTT. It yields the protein CASSPSSRSTDTQYF.